These T cell receptor beta chains were read from a single sample in a study of T cell changes during pregnancy in multiple sclerosis. TCRdb's copy holds only in-frame clones and misses some; the assay was immunoSEQ multiplex PCR. The data hold about 64,000 clones, with roughly 92% observed a single time. The material was peripheral blood, obtained in the second trimester of pregnancy. These receptors were collected from a female donor with multiple sclerosis, enrolled in a pregnancy study. CDR3s include the opening cysteine and the closing phenylalanine or tryptophan. Each record gives: J gene, V gene, clone size, D gene, CDR3 DNA, CDR3 protein. The D gene is left open where the match is weak. Part of the rows lack a size; the others show once, few, many or a class for expanded clones.

TRBJ2-3 | TRBV5-1 | - | TRBD2 | TGCGCCAGCAGCTTACTAGCGGGAAACACAGATACGCAGTATTTT | CASSLLAGNTDTQYF
TRBJ2-3 | TRBV6-5 | - | - | TGTGCCAGCAGTTACTCGCACAGCTACACAGATACGCAGTATTTT | CASSYSHSYTDTQYF
TRBJ1-1 | TRBV5-6 | - | - | TGTGCCAGCAGCTTGGACGAATTCAGCACTGAAGCTTTCTTT | CASSLDEFSTEAFF
TRBJ2-3 | TRBV27 | - | TRBD1 | TGTGCCAGCAGCTTTACGGGACAGGGCCCAGATACGCAGTATTTT | CASSFTGQGPDTQYF
TRBJ1-1 | TRBV6-6 | - | - | TGTGCCAGCAGTTACTCCGGCCAGGGAATGCCTGAAGCTTTCTTT | CASSYSGQGMPEAFF
TRBJ2-3 | TRBV10-2 | - | TRBD2 | TGCGCCAGCAGTTCCGAGCGGGGACTAGATACGCAGTATTTT | CASSSERGLDTQYF
TRBJ2-2 | TRBV5-1 | - | - | TGCGCCAGCAGCGCTGACAGGGCGGGGACCGGGGAGCTGTTTTTT | CASSADRAGTGELFF
TRBJ2-1 | TRBV4-2 | - | TRBD2 | TGTGCCAGCAGCCAAGAACCTCCGGGAGCGGGAGGGACGAATGAGCAGTTCTTC | CASSQEPPGAGGTNEQFF
TRBJ1-2 | TRBV6-4 | - | - | TGTGCCAGCAGTGACTCGTATGGCCTCTATGGCTACACCTTC | CASSDSYGLYGYTF
TRBJ2-1 | TRBV19 | - | - | TGTGCCAGTAGTATACTACAGGGCAATGAGCAGTTCTTC | CASSILQGNEQFF
TRBJ2-3 | TRBV5-1 | - | TRBD1 | TGCGCCAGCAGCATCGGACAGGGCACAGATACGCAGTATTTT | CASSIGQGTDTQYF
TRBJ1-1 | TRBV7-2 | - | - | TGTGCCAGCAGCTTCAATCTGGGGGCGCCCGGCCTTGAAGCTTTCTTT | CASSFNLGAPGLEAFF
TRBJ1-2 | TRBV30 | - | TRBD1 | TGTGCCTGGAGTCCCGGACAGGGTGGGAACTATGGCTACACCTTC | CAWSPGQGGNYGYTF
TRBJ1-3 | TRBV28 | once | TRBD1 | TGTGCCAGCAGTTTAACATCCCTCGGGACAGCCGGAAACACCATATATTTT | CASSLTSLGTAGNTIYF
TRBJ2-4 | TRBV29-1 | once | TRBD2 | TGCAGCGTTGAAGGCCCGGGACTAGCGGGAGGGCCGGGCGTCAAAAACATTCAGTACTTC | CSVEGPGLAGGPGVKNIQYF
TRBJ1-2 | TRBV11-2 | few | - | TGTGCCAGCAGCCCGGGACAAAACTATGGCTACACCTTC | CASSPGQNYGYTF
TRBJ2-5 | TRBV29-1 | - | - | TGCAGCGTTGAACTGGCGGACAGTCCTAGCGGAGAAGAGACCCAGTACTTC | CSVELADSPSGEETQYF
TRBJ2-1 | TRBV7-9 | - | - | TGTGCCAGCAGCTTAGGCGTCGATGAGCAGTTCTTC | CASSLGVDEQFF
TRBJ2-4 | TRBV28 | - | TRBD1 | TGTGCCAGCAGTTCGACAGGGTTCAACATTCAGTACTTC | CASSSTGFNIQYF
TRBJ2-7 | TRBV4-2 | - | - | TGTGCCAGCAGCCAAGATCGTCACAGCTACGAGCAGTACTTC | CASSQDRHSYEQYF
TRBJ2-2 | TRBV11-3 | once | - | TGTGCCAGCAGCTTAAACGGAGCCGGTGCCGGGGAGCTGTTTTTT | CASSLNGAGAGELFF
TRBJ2-5 | TRBV6-5 | - | - | TGTGCCAGCAGTTACTCGAGGTACCAAGAGACCCAGTACTTC | CASSYSRYQETQYF
TRBJ2-6 | TRBV10-3 | once | - | TGTGCCATCAGTGAGTCCCCTTTTGGGGCCAACGTCCTGACTTTC | CAISESPFGANVLTF
TRBJ2-3 | TRBV5-1 | - | - | TGCGCCAGCAGGAGTGGTTGGCGGGTAGGCACAGATACGCAGTATTTT | CASRSGWRVGTDTQYF
TRBJ2-2 | TRBV11-2 | once | TRBD1 | TGTGCCAGCAGCACCTTGACAGGGGGCCGGAACACCGGGGAGCTGTTTTTT | CASSTLTGGRNTGELFF
TRBJ1-1 | TRBV19 | - | - | TGTGCCAGTAGTATCCAGGGTGGCACTGAAGCTTTCTTT | CASSIQGGTEAFF
TRBJ2-3 | TRBV9 | - | - | TGTGCCAGCAGCCTCGGGGGAAGCACAGATACGCAGTATTTT | CASSLGGSTDTQYF
TRBJ1-5 | TRBV2 | - | - | TGTGCCAGCAGTCGAGACAGTTCCAATCAGCCCCAGCATTTT | CASSRDSSNQPQHF
TRBJ2-7 | TRBV6-1 | - | TRBD1 | TGTGCCAGCAGTGTAGGGACAGCCGCCTACGAGCAGTACTTC | CASSVGTAAYEQYF
TRBJ2-7 | TRBV5-1 | - | - | TGCGCCAGCAGCTTGGTCGGCCTTACTACCTACGAGCAGTACTTC | CASSLVGLTTYEQYF
TRBJ2-1 | TRBV5-8 | once | TRBD1 | TGTGCCAGCAGCTTGAGCAGGGGGAATGAGCAGTTCTTC | CASSLSRGNEQFF
TRBJ2-7 | TRBV11-1 | - | - | TGTGCCAGCAGCTCCCACGGTTACGAGCAGTACTTC | CASSSHGYEQYF
TRBJ2-3 | TRBV5-1 | - | TRBD2 | TGCGCCAGCAGCTTGGCGCTAGCGGGAGGGCGGAGGTCAGATACGCAGTATTTT | CASSLALAGGRRSDTQYF
TRBJ2-3 | TRBV6-4 | once | TRBD2 | TGTGCCAGCAGTGTGTCAGCGGGAGGGTTGGATACGCAGTATTTT | CASSVSAGGLDTQYF
TRBJ2-1 | TRBV11-2 | - | - | TGTGCCAGCAGCTTAGATCACGGGGGCTCCTACAATGAGCAGTTCTTC | CASSLDHGGSYNEQFF
TRBJ2-3 | TRBV19 | once | TRBD2 | TGTGCCAGTTGGACTAGCGGGACAACAGATACGCAGTATTTT | CASWTSGTTDTQYF
TRBJ1-4 | TRBV4-1 | - | TRBD1 | TGCGCCAGCAGCCAAGAGTCAGGGGGATTCGATGAAAAACTGTTTTTT | CASSQESGGFDEKLFF
TRBJ1-1 | TRBV28 | few | TRBD1 | TGTGCCAGCACCTTTAAGCATACCTGGGACAGGGGACGAACTGAAGCTTTCTTT | CASTFKHTWDRGRTEAFF
TRBJ1-5 | TRBV4-1 | - | TRBD1 | TGCGCCAGCAGCCCAAGGGACAGGGATCAGCCCCAGCATTTT | CASSPRDRDQPQHF
TRBJ1-2 | TRBV2 | - | TRBD1 | TGTGCCAGCAGTGGGGACAGGCACCTCGCTGGCTACACCTTC | CASSGDRHLAGYTF
TRBJ2-1 | TRBV28 | - | - | TGTGCCACCCTAGACGGGAGCTCCTACAATGAGCAGTTCTTC | CATLDGSSYNEQFF
TRBJ1-1 | TRBV19 | once | TRBD1 | TGTGCCAGTAGACCGAGACAGGGGCCAGCCCTAAACACTGAAGCTTTCTTT | CASRPRQGPALNTEAFF
TRBJ1-3 | TRBV6-6 | - | - | TGTGCCAGCAGTTCCGGGGGGGGCTCTGGAAACACCATATATTTT | CASSSGGGSGNTIYF
TRBJ2-7 | TRBV11-1 | - | - | TGTGCCAGCAGCTTAGATCCGGGAATCGAAGCGGAGCAGTACTTC | CASSLDPGIEAEQYF
TRBJ2-3 | TRBV5-1 | - | - | TGCGCCAGCAGCTTGTCGGGCGGGCCCAGCACAGATACGCAGTATTTT | CASSLSGGPSTDTQYF
TRBJ2-1 | TRBV7-2 | - | - | TGTGCCAGCAGCTTATCGACTACCTTACACAATGAGCAGTTCTTC | CASSLSTTLHNEQFF
TRBJ2-5 | TRBV19 | - | - | TGTGCCAGTAGTACCCGGAACAGGAGTAGCGAGACCCAGTACTTC | CASSTRNRSSETQYF
TRBJ1-1 | TRBV7-9 | - | - | TGTGCCAGCAGCTTAGCCTTTGGCAGGGACACTGAAGCTTTCTTT | CASSLAFGRDTEAFF
TRBJ2-5 | TRBV18 | - | TRBD2 | TGTGCCAGCTCACCTCGGGGTAGCGGGGAGGAGACCCAGTACTTC | CASSPRGSGEETQYF
TRBJ2-3 | TRBV4-1 | - | TRBD2 | TGCGCCAGCAGCGCACAGGGTCTCCAGCGGGAGGGTTCAGATACGCAGTATTTT | CASSAQGLQREGSDTQYF
TRBJ1-4 | TRBV6-1 | - | TRBD1 | TGTGCCACCTTACGCGGGACAGCTAATGAAAAACTGTTTTTT | CATLRGTANEKLFF
TRBJ2-1 | TRBV28 | - | TRBD2 | TGTGCCAGCAGTCTTAGCGGGAGGGCCTACAATGAGCAGTTCTTC | CASSLSGRAYNEQFF